What follows describes a single TCR beta chain. No antigen is known for it. Germline values: CDR1 KGHSH, CDR2 LQKENI. The CDR3 length is 15 residues. Trimming cost V 1 base and J 6 bases; bases outside gene matches: 3. Generated by immunoSEQ multiplex PCR, the TCRdb table keeps only in-frame clones and is missing some. Of a few hundred thousand clones detected, roughly 85% appear once; the ten largest clones hold approximately 12%. These data come from a study of shared clonotypes between healthy human individuals. Study-level points and caveats: Sample collection involved blood only; tissue repertoires are likely different.

This receptor was identified in a woman in her thirties or forties in good health. Some clones in this sample may be carry-over from other donors' samples. Source material: PBMCs. V and J are TRBV18 and TRBJ2-7; TRBD2 matches at 13 bases. The CDR3 region is CASSPRTSGSPEQYF. CDR3 DNA sequence: TGTGCCAGCTCACCACGGACTAGCGGGAGTCCCGAGCAGTACTTC. The variable domain in full, completed from reference TRBV18 and TRBJ2-7, reads NAGVMQNPRHLVRRRGQEARLRCSPMKGHSHVYWYRQLPEEGLKFMVYLQKENIIDESGMPKERFSAEFPKEGPSILRIQQVVRGDSAAYFCASSPRTSGSPEQYFGPGTRLTVT.